This T cell receptor (beta chain) was obtained from a study of neoadjuvant anti-PD-1 for oral cavity cancer. Study results and caveats: PBMC Gini-index clonality exceeded responders' in non-responders post-nivolumab.

Assay used: immunoSEQ multiplex PCR; TCRdb lists only in-frame clones, some missing. The sample yields approximately 7,100 clones, around 74% seen once. Points on this clone: Its antigen is not identified.

Stage II-IVA oral cavity squamous cell carcinoma was new and untreated by systemic or radiation therapy. V shed 4 bases and J shed 2 bases, with 3 bases lying between them. The CDR3 length is 11 residues. Germline V gene sequence: CDR1 DFQATT, CDR2 SNEGSKA (reference sequence). The TCR was taken from a person aged 35-80 years with oral cavity squamous cell carcinoma. Sequenced material: PBMCs, taken before nivolumab (anti-PD-1) treatment. The chain carries TRBV20-1 and TRBJ2-1; D unresolved. CDR3 region: CSATTYNEQFF. CDR3 DNA: TGCAGTGCTACCACCTACAATGAGCAGTTCTTC.